These 22 T cell receptor beta chains were sequenced from one sample in a study of regulatory T cells in long-lasting Graves disease (dated by TCRdb to about 2021). Library method: multiplex PCR. The sequencer listed for this sample is Illumina HiSeq 4000. CDR3 regions were amplified by Arm-PCR with iRepertoire HTBI primers to construct TCR beta libraries. TCRdb reprocessing: public reads trimmed at Q25 with fastp, clones called with MiXCR, in-frame beta chains kept. For every CDR3 protein sequence, its rows merge into one entry that carries the most common genes and DNA. Counted in this sample were hundreds of thousands of distinct CDR3 sequences; roughly 14% of them appeared once. The ten largest clones represent 8.5% to 10% of the sample. The time point tag for this specimen amounts to: newly diagnosed GD, antithyroid drugs for less than 3 months. RNA was extracted from PBMCs in TRIzol for both TCR sequencing and RNA sequencing.

These data are also associated with another study on T cells in Graves' hyperthyroidism and ophthalmopathy.

The starting material was peripheral blood mononuclear cells (PBMCs), obtained at new diagnosis, from a patient treated with antithyroid drugs. The receptors come from a man aged 25 to 45 with Graves disease. Donor details come from another sample of the same person, matched by shared clones.

Many counts were recorded for this clonotype. V and J are TRBV7-2 and TRBJ2-7; 8 bases are shared with TRBD2. The V gene end was trimmed by 2 bases and the J gene end by 9 bases; junction bases not matched to a gene: 12. The V gene's germline CDR1 is SGHTA and CDR2 FQGNSA. The CDR3 loop spans 15 amino acids. CDR3 residues: CASSLQGLDIRGQYF. CDR3 in DNA: TGTGCCAGCAGCTTACAGGGACTAGACATTCGGGGGCAGTACTTC. The full variable domain, its missing parts supplied by reference TRBV7-2 and TRBJ2-7, is GAGVSQSPSNKVTEKGKDVELRCDPISGHTALYWYRQSLGQGLEFLIYFQGNSAPDKSGLPSDRFSAERTGGSVSTLTIQRTQQEDSAVYLCASSLQGLDIRGQYFGPGTRLTVT.

This clonotype was recorded many times. A junction boundary mismatches the germline segment, possibly from a read error. This sequence joins TRBV6-1 and TRBJ2-1; 8 bases line up with TRBD1. Germline CDR1 reads MNHNS; CDR2 reads SASEGT. The CDR3 sequence is 15 residues long. This CDR3 reads CASSPHGQGYDEQFF. The CDR3 bases are TGTGCCAGCAGTCCCCATGGACAGGGCTACGATGAGCAGTTCTTC.

CDR3 sequence reads: CSASRAGTRRYNEQFF. The DNA of the CDR3 is TGCAGTGCTTCTCGGGCCGGGACTAGGCGCTACAATGAGCAGTTCTTC. The rearrangement links TRBV20-1 to TRBJ2-1, with TRBD2 identical over 8 bases. V shed 5 bases, J shed 3 bases, and the junction held 12 bases outside the gene matches. This CDR3 region has 16 residues. Looked up from germline, CDR1 is DFQATT and CDR2 is SNEGSKA (reference sequence).

This clonotype showed up many times. This chain links TRBV24-1 with TRBJ2-5; 11 bases map to TRBD2. Germline V gene lookup returns CDR1 KGHDR and CDR2 SFDVKD. Trimming took 5 bases from V and 1 from J; bases not matched to a gene: 2. CDR3 length: 15 residues. The CDR3 reads CATSGTSGRQETQYF. The DNA for the CDR3 is TGTGCCACCAGTGGGACTAGCGGGCGCCAAGAGACCCAGTACTTC.

This clonotype was picked up a small number of times. One junction end disagrees with the germline gene, perhaps due to a read error. The chain uses TRBV12-3 or TRBV12-4 and TRBJ2-2; D is ambiguous. This CDR3 contains 12 residues. The CDR3 region is CAGSLATGELFF. CDR3 DNA sequence: TGTGCCGGCAGTTTAGCCACCGGGGAGCTGTTTTTT.

The V call is TRBV7-3, the J call TRBJ2-1, with TRBD2 identical over 9 bases. Germline V gene sequence: CDR1 SGHTA, CDR2 FQGTGA. V trimming: 4 bases; J trimming: 6 bases; junction bases outside the gene matches: 7. CDR3 length: 15 amino acids. For the CDR3, the DNA is TGTGCCAGCAGCTCTACAGGCGGGAGGGCCAATGAGCAGTTCTTC. The encoded protein is CASSSTGGRANEQFF.

The table lists this clonotype with many counts. The V gene is TRBV30, the J gene TRBJ1-2; 12 nucleotides align to TRBD1. J gave up 6 bases and V 2 bases, and 7 bases lay outside the gene matches. Germline V gene lookup returns CDR1 GTSNPN and CDR2 SVGIG (reference sequence). This CDR3 is 15 amino acids long. The CDR3 DNA reads TGTGCCTGGAGTTTGAGGGACAGGGGGCGTCATGGCTACACCTTC. Translated: CAWSLRDRGRHGYTF.

This sequence joins TRBV25-1 and TRBJ2-1, with a weak D call TRBD1 (6 bases). Trimming cost V 6 bases and J 9 bases, with 12 bases left between them. The length of the CDR3 is 12 residues. The germline CDR1 and CDR2 sequences are MGHDK and SYGVNS. CDR3 loop: CASRNRELEQFF. In DNA, the CDR3 is TGTGCCAGCAGGAACAGGGAGCTTGAGCAGTTCTTC.

This clonotype was detected a few times. The chain couples TRBV19 to TRBJ2-7; perhaps D is TRBD1 or TRBD2 (6 bases each). The V gene lost 6 bases and the J gene lost 2 bases, with 14 bases spanning the gap. The germline V gene encodes CDR1 LNHDA and CDR2 SQIVND (reference sequence). The CDR3 sequence is 14 residues long. The CDR3 protein is CASRGGRTAYEQYF. The CDR3 bases are TGTGCCAGTAGGGGGGGCAGAACAGCCTACGAGCAGTACTTC.

Note on this clonotype: Only one base separates this from a far larger clonotype, so it likely reflects a read error. V usage is TRBV2 and J usage is TRBJ2-1, with unresolved D. The DNA end favors TRBJ2-5, so the J call may be wrong. The germline gives CDR1 SNHLY, CDR2 FYNNEI. This CDR3 region has 13 residues. The CDR3 DNA reads TGTGCCAGCAGTGAACCCGGTCTAGAGACCCAGTACTTC. This translates into CASSEPGLETQYF.

The V gene is TRBV9, the J gene TRBJ2-1; TRBD2 matches at 11 bases. Germline V gene lookup returns CDR1 SGDLS and CDR2 YYNGEE. V lost 3 bases to trimming and J lost 10 bases; unmatched junction nucleotides: 6. The CDR3 covers 14 residues. CDR3 region: CASSAGTSGEEQFF. The CDR3 DNA follows: TGTGCCAGCAGCGCCGGGACTAGCGGTGAAGAGCAGTTCTTC.

This clonotype was observed a handful of times. V usage is TRBV5-5 and J usage is TRBJ2-7, with D tentatively TRBD2 (6 bases). V lost 4 bases and J 2 bases, leaving 16 bases between the germline ends. The CDR3 spans 15 residues. Germline CDR1 reads SGHKS; CDR2 reads YYEKEE (reference sequence). CDR3 DNA: TGTGCCAGCAGCCCCCTGCTAGCGAGACCCTACGAGCAGTACTTC. Protein product: CASSPLLARPYEQYF. Full variable domain (missing parts from reference TRBV5-5 and TRBJ2-7): DAGVTQSPTHLIKTRGQQVTLRCSPISGHKSVSWYQQVLGQGPQFIFQYYEKEERGRGNFPDRFSARQFPNYSSELNVNALLLGDSALYLCASSPLLARPYEQYFGPGTRLTVT.

This clonotype was counted once. The gene calls are TRBV7-9 and TRBJ1-5, with a possible D match to TRBD1 (5 bases). The ends were cut back, 5 bases at V and 3 bases at J, with 14 bases in the middle. The CDR3 is 15 amino acids. Germline V gene data show CDR1 as SEHNR and CDR2 as FQNEAQ (reference sequence). As DNA, the CDR3 is TGTGCCAGCAGCCTCCAGGGAGTCCCCAATCAGCCCCAGCATTTT. It yields the protein CASSLQGVPNQPQHF. Looking up the rest from reference TRBV7-9 and TRBJ1-5 gives the full variable domain: DTGVSQNPRHKITKRGQNVTFRCDPISEHNRLYWYRQTLGQGPEFLTYFQNEAQLEKSRLLSDRFSAERPKGSFSTLEIQRTEQGDSAMYLCASSLQGVPNQPQHFGDGTRLSIL.

The rearrangement uses TRBV9 and TRBJ1-6; D remains unclear. The CDR3 loop spans 14 amino acids. Trimming took off 7 bases at V and 10 bases at J, with 18 bases between the two ends. Germline loops: CDR1 SGDLS, CDR2 YYNGEE. This CDR3 is CASGSGVKGSPLHF. The CDR3 coding sequence is TGTGCCAGCGGCTCGGGAGTGAAGGGATCACCCCTCCACTTT.

The genes are TRBV6-1 and TRBJ2-2; 9 nucleotides line up with TRBD2. The CDR3 loop spans 13 amino acids. Germline CDR1 is MNHNS and CDR2 is SASEGT. Germline trimming cut 6 bases from V and 6 bases from J; bases unmatched to any gene: 2. The CDR3 loop is CASRRLAAGELFF. CDR3 sequence (DNA): TGTGCCAGCAGGCGACTAGCGGCCGGGGAGCTGTTTTTT.

This clonotype was counted at least ten times. V usage is TRBV11-2 and J usage is TRBJ2-7; D may correspond to TRBD1 or TRBD2 (5 bases each). The CDR3 consists of 13 residues. The V end lost 2 bases, the J end lost 5 bases, and 10 bases lay between the germline ends. Germline CDR1 is SGHAT and CDR2 is FQNNGV. The CDR3 loop reads CASSLKSGHEQYF. The CDR3 DNA is TGTGCCAGCAGCTTAAAATCGGGGCACGAGCAGTACTTC.

This clonotype was detected ten times or more. The chain uses TRBV5-1 and TRBJ1-2; 11 bases agree with TRBD1. The CDR3 has 13 amino acids. CDR1 SGHRS and CDR2 YFSETQ come from the germline V gene. Germline trimming cut 6 bases from V and 6 bases from J; bases unmatched to any gene: 4. The CDR3 loop is CASTQDRGHGYTF. CDR3 nucleotide sequence: TGCGCCAGCACCCAGGACAGGGGGCATGGCTACACCTTC.

In regard to this clonotype: This likely reflects a read error, since a far larger clone is one base away. V usage is TRBV6-9 and J usage is TRBJ1-1; 8 bases are shared with TRBD1. CDR1 and CDR2 from the germline V gene are MNHGY and SVAAGI. The CDR3 consists of 12 residues. CDR3 loop: CTSSQGQVEAFF. The CDR3 nucleotides read TGTACCAGCAGCCAGGGACAGGTCGAAGCTTTCTTT.

The V call is TRBV4-1, the J call TRBJ1-5; 7 bases line up with TRBD1. Per germline, CDR1 MGHRA and CDR2 YSYEKL. The junction had 12 bases not matched to a gene; V was cut back by 0 bases and J by 4 bases. The CDR3 covers 18 residues. CDR3 bases: TGCGCCAGCAGCCAAGAACGGTTAAAGGGGGCGAAAAATCAGCCCCAGCATTTT. Its protein is CASSQERLKGAKNQPQHF.

This clonotype has a count of ten or more. This chain links TRBV20-1 with TRBJ2-1, with a possible D match to TRBD2 (6 bases). The V gene lost 1 base and the J gene lost 9 bases, with 19 bases spanning the gap. Germline CDR1 DFQATT, CDR2 SNEGSKA (reference sequence). The CDR3 is 15 residues long. The CDR3 is CSARGGDGYAVEQFF. CDR3 coding DNA: TGCAGTGCTAGAGGGGGGGACGGCTACGCGGTTGAGCAGTTCTTC.

The sample holds many counts of this clonotype. DNA of the CDR3: TGTGCCTCCAGAACACCGAACACCGGGGAGCTGTTTTTT. Encoded protein: CASRTPNTGELFF. V and J are TRBV6-1 and TRBJ2-2; no firm D call. Germline CDR1 MNHNS, CDR2 SASEGT. The CDR3 is 13 amino acids. The V gene lost 11 bases and the J gene lost 0 bases, with 10 bases spanning the gap.

V is TRBV27 and J is TRBJ1-5; D unresolved. Trimming shortened V by 2 bases and J by 0 bases, and 11 bases separated the two germline ends. The CDR3 covers 16 residues. Germline V gives CDR1 MNHEY, CDR2 SMNVEV (reference sequence). CDR3 DNA sequence: TGTGCCAGCAGTTTAAAGCCGAGTCATAGCAATCAGCCCCAGCATTTT. Its protein is CASSLKPSHSNQPQHF.